The 21 T cell receptor beta chains below come from one sample, sequenced in a study of control samples from healthy donors and cancer patients. The data were produced by immunoSEQ multiplex PCR, yet TCRdb's version contains in-frame clones alone and is incomplete. The table includes 75,000 to 100,000 clones, approximately 86% detected once. Sequencing was carried out using blood. These receptors originate from a man under 40 in good health.

V and J are TRBV7-3 and TRBJ1-2; D may be TRBD1 (5 bases). The V and J ends lost 1 base and 6 bases respectively, with 9 bases between them. The germline CDR1 and CDR2 sequences are SGHTA and FQGTGA. This CDR3 has 13 residues. The CDR3 DNA sequence: TGTGCCAGCAGCTTAATGTCGGGGGATGGCTACACCTTC. Protein sequence: CASSLMSGDGYTF.

V usage is TRBV28 and J usage is TRBJ1-5; 7 positions agree with TRBD1. Unmatched junction bases numbered 14, after V lost 6 bases and J lost 3 bases. The CDR3 is made up of 17 amino acids. The germline CDR1 and CDR2 sequences are MDHEN and SYDVKM. Here the CDR3 reads CASRTGGYRGFNQPQHF. CDR3 DNA sequence: TGTGCCAGCAGGACCGGGGGGTACAGGGGATTCAATCAGCCCCAGCATTTT.

On this clone: In the same sample, other DNA sequences code for this CDR3. The chain couples TRBV7-3 to TRBJ2-6, with no clear D. The CDR3 contains 15 residues. V lost 5 bases, J lost 0 bases, and 8 bases lay in between. Germline-derived CDR1 and CDR2 are SGHTA and FQGTGA. This chain's CDR3 is CASSPTVSGANVLTF. CDR3 coding DNA: TGTGCCAGCAGCCCGACGGTCTCTGGGGCCAACGTCCTGACTTTC.

This chain links TRBV18 with TRBJ1-2; TRBD1 agrees at 7 bases. From germline, CDR1 is KGHSH and CDR2 LQKENI. Unmatched junction bases numbered 6, after V lost 3 bases and J lost 5 bases. The CDR3 has 14 amino acids. The CDR3 sequence: CASSPPGQTYGYTF. DNA of the CDR3: TGTGCCAGCTCACCGCCGGGACAGACTTATGGCTACACCTTC. The entire variable domain, with the rest obtained from reference TRBV18 and TRBJ1-2, is as follows: NAGVMQNPRHLVRRRGQEARLRCSPMKGHSHVYWYRQLPEEGLKFMVYLQKENIIDESGMPKERFSAEFPKEGPSILRIQQVVRGDSAAYFCASSPPGQTYGYTFGSGTRLTVV.

The chain recombines TRBV6-1 with TRBJ2-7; 9 positions match TRBD2. CDR1 and CDR2 from the germline V gene are MNHNS and SASEGT. CDR3 length equals 16 residues. J lost 3 bases, V lost 3 bases, and 9 bases had no gene match. The CDR3 region is CASSDDWASGIYEQYF. DNA for the CDR3: TGTGCCAGCAGTGATGATTGGGCTAGCGGGATCTACGAGCAGTACTTC.

The V call is TRBV5-1, the J call TRBJ1-2; the D is unclear. CDR1 is SGHRS and CDR2 is YFSETQ in the germline V gene. This CDR3 comprises 12 residues. Trimming shortened V by 0 bases and J by 5 bases, and 5 bases separated the two germline ends. The CDR3 DNA reads TGCGCCAGCAGCTTGGGTGAATATGGCTACACCTTC. As protein: CASSLGEYGYTF.

This clone was seen once. The genes are TRBV19 and TRBJ1-2; D unclear. Trimming took 4 bases from V and 8 from J, leaving 17 bases between them. Per germline, CDR1 LNHDA and CDR2 SQIVND (reference sequence). The CDR3 is 14 residues long. CDR3 amino acids: CASSTPQRSRGYTF. CDR3 sequence (DNA): TGTGCCAGTAGTACTCCTCAGCGTTCAAGGGGCTACACCTTC. Based on the CDR3 plus reference TRBV19 and TRBJ1-2, the full variable domain is DGGITQSPKYLFRKEGQNVTLSCEQNLNHDAMYWYRQDPGQGLRLIYYSQIVNDFQKGDIAEGYSVSREKKESFPLTVTSAQKNPTAFYLCASSTPQRSRGYTFGSGTRLTVV.

V usage is TRBV6-5 and J usage is TRBJ1-4; a possible D gene is TRBD1 (6 bases). The V end lost 11 bases, the J end lost 7 bases, and 17 bases lay between the germline ends. The CDR3 runs to 13 residues. Germline V CDR1 and CDR2: MNHEY, SVGAGI. The CDR3 loop reads CAVLGAGVEKLFF. DNA of the CDR3: TGTGCCGTCTTGGGGGCAGGGGTTGAAAAACTGTTTTTT.

The V gene is TRBV19, the J gene TRBJ2-7, with 7 bases matching TRBD1. The CDR3 sequence is 13 residues long. Germline CDR1 and CDR2: LNHDA and SQIVND (reference sequence). V was pared by 9 bases and J by 4 bases, with 9 bases of the junction left unmatched. CDR3: CASADRETYEQYF. CDR3 nucleotide sequence: TGTGCCAGCGCCGACAGGGAAACTTACGAGCAGTACTTC.

The chain employs TRBV11-2 and TRBJ2-2, with D unresolved. This CDR3 has 15 amino acids. V was shortened by 3 bases and J by 4 bases, with 12 bases between the two germline ends. CDR1 is SGHAT, CDR2 FQNNGV, per germline. CDR3 residues: CASSFIRSFTGELFF. The DNA for the CDR3 is TGTGCCAGCAGCTTTATTAGGTCGTTCACCGGGGAGCTGTTTTTT.

This clone was detected only a few times. The chain uses TRBV7-2 and TRBJ2-3, with D tentatively TRBD2 (5 bases). Germline V gives CDR1 SGHTA, CDR2 FQGNSA. V was cut by 5 bases and J by 4 bases, with 19 bases left in between. The CDR3 consists of 16 residues. CDR3 sequence: CASSPVGGYYPDTQYF. The DNA for the CDR3 is TGTGCCAGCAGCCCGGTGGGCGGGTACTATCCAGATACGCAGTATTTT. The full variable domain, rest sourced from reference TRBV7-2 and TRBJ2-3, is GAGVSQSPSNKVTEKGKDVELRCDPISGHTALYWYRQSLGQGLEFLIYFQGNSAPDKSGLPSDRFSAERTGGSVSTLTIQRTQQEDSAVYLCASSPVGGYYPDTQYFGPGTRLTVL.

The V and J genes are TRBV25-1 and TRBJ2-7; the D call may be TRBD1 or TRBD2 (5 bases each). The CDR3 consists of 12 residues. Deletions cut 7 bases from V and 1 base from J, with 8 bases between. Germline lookup yields CDR1 MGHDK and CDR2 SYGVNS. CDR3 DNA: TGTGCCAGCATGAGGGGATCCTACGAGCAGTACTTC. Residues: CASMRGSYEQYF.

The V gene is TRBV3-1 (or the pseudogene TRBV3-2), the J gene TRBJ2-7, with 9 bases lining up with TRBD1. The CDR3 has 15 residues. Unmatched junction bases numbered 11, after V lost 1 base and J lost 10 bases. CDR1 and CDR2 from the germline V gene are LGHDT and YNNKEL (reference sequence). The CDR3 spells CASSQARGTGRVQYF. The CDR3 DNA is TGTGCCAGCAGCCAAGCCCGTGGGACAGGGAGGGTACAGTACTTC.

The V and J genes are TRBV7-6 and TRBJ2-2, with TRBD1 as a possible D gene (6 bases). The CDR3 is 14 residues long. The ends were cut back, 5 bases at V and 2 bases at J, with 9 bases in the middle. Germline values: CDR1 SGHVS, CDR2 FNYEAQ. The chain's CDR3 is CASSGQINTGELFF. The CDR3 DNA is TGTGCCAGCAGCGGACAGATTAACACCGGGGAGCTGTTTTTT.

The chain employs TRBV27 and TRBJ2-1, with 7 bases fitting TRBD1. Germline CDR1 reads MNHEY; CDR2 reads SMNVEV (reference sequence). J gave up 2 bases and V 1 base, and 5 bases lay outside the gene matches. This CDR3 comprises 16 residues. For the CDR3, the DNA is TGTGCCAGCAGTTTATTGGGACAGCCACCCTACAATGAGCAGTTCTTC. Protein sequence: CASSLLGQPPYNEQFF.

This clone was seen once. The rearrangement joins TRBV5-8 to TRBJ1-2, with D possibly TRBD1 on 6 matching bases. CDR1 SGHTS and CDR2 YDEGEE come from the germline V gene. The CDR3 totals 15 residues. V lost 1 base and J lost 4, with 14 bases in between. DNA of the CDR3: TGTGCCAGCAGCTTGCGGACAGCTTTGACCTATGGCTACACCTTC. Translating it yields CASSLRTALTYGYTF.

The chain combines TRBV5-1 with TRBJ2-5; D remains unclear. Germline CDR1 reads SGHRS; CDR2 reads YFSETQ. This CDR3 is 11 amino acids long. Trimming shortened V by 2 bases and J by 5 bases, and 4 bases separated the two germline ends. The CDR3 reads CASSLMETQYF. CDR3 DNA sequence: TGCGCCAGCAGCTTAATGGAGACCCAGTACTTC.

This chain joins TRBV2 and TRBJ2-5; TRBD1 or TRBD2 may be the D gene (5 bases each). V was clipped by 7 bases and J by 4 bases, with 19 bases between them. Germline CDR1 and CDR2: SNHLY and FYNNEI. This CDR3 is built from 15 residues. In DNA form, the CDR3 reads TGTGCCAGCAATCTGGTGGGGCCAGGGACAGAGACCCAGTACTTC. Residues: CASNLVGPGTETQYF.

The chain uses TRBV27 and TRBJ1-2; a weak D match, TRBD1 (5 bases). There are 14 residues in the CDR3. The V end lost 0 bases, the J end lost 4 bases, and 9 bases lay between the germline ends. The V gene's germline CDR1 is MNHEY and CDR2 SMNVEV (reference sequence). CDR3 residues: CASSLSTAGYGYTF. CDR3 coding DNA: TGTGCCAGCAGTTTATCGACAGCGGGCTATGGCTACACCTTC.

The chain recombines TRBV6-4 with TRBJ2-1; possibly TRBD2 for D (5 bases). Trimming removed 5 bases at V and 4 bases at J, with 15 bases between. CDR3 length equals 15 residues. Germline V CDR1 and CDR2: MRHNA, SNTAGT. For the CDR3, the DNA is TGTGCCAGCAGTCTGGCGGGTGCGGTTTACAATGAGCAGTTCTTC. This sequence encodes CASSLAGAVYNEQFF.

The chain has TRBV10-2 and TRBJ2-7; 8 bases are a match to TRBD2. The CDR3 sequence is 15 residues long. Germline CDR1 WSHSY, CDR2 SAAADI. V dropped 9 bases and J dropped 2; count of bases not matched to a gene: 12. The CDR3 region is CASDARLALAYEQYF. CDR3 nucleotide sequence: TGCGCCAGTGACGCTCGACTAGCGCTTGCCTACGAGCAGTACTTC.